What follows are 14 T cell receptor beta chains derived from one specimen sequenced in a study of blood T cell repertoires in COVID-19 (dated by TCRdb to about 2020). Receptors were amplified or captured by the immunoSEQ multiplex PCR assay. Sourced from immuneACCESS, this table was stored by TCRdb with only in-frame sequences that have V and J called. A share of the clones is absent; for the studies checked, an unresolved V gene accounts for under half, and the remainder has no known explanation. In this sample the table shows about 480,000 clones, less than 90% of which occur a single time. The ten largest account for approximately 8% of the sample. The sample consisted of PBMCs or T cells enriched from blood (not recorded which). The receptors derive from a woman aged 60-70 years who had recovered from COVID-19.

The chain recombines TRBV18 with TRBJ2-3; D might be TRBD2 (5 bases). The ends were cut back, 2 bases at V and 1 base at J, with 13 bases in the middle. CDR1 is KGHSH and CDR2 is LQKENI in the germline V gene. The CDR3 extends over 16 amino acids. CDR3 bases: TGTGCCAGCTCACCATTAGGAGGTCGGGGCACAGATACGCAGTATTTT. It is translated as CASSPLGGRGTDTQYF.

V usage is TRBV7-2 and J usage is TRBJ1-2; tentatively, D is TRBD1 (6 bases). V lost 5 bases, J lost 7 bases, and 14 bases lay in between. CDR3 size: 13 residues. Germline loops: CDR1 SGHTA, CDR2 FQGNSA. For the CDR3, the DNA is TGTGCCAGCAGCCCATCAGACAGGTTTGGCTACACCTTC. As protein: CASSPSDRFGYTF.

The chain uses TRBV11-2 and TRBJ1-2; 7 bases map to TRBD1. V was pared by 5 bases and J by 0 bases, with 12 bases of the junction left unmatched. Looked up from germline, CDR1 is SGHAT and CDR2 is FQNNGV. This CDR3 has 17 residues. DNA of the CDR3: TGTGCCAGCAGCCCTATACCAGCGGACAGGACTAACTATGGCTACACCTTC. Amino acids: CASSPIPADRTNYGYTF.

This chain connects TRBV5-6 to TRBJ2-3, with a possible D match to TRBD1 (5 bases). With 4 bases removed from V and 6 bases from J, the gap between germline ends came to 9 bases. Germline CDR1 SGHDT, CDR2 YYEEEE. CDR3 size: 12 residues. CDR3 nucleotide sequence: TGTGCCAGCAGCCTTCCAGGGGATACGCAGTATTTT. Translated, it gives CASSLPGDTQYF.

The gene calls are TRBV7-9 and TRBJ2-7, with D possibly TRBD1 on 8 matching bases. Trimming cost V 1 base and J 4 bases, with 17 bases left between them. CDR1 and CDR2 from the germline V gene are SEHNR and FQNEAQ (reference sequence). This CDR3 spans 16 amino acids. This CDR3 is CASSLVLQGGLYEQYF. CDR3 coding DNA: TGTGCCAGCAGCTTAGTTTTACAGGGGGGGCTTTACGAGCAGTACTTC.

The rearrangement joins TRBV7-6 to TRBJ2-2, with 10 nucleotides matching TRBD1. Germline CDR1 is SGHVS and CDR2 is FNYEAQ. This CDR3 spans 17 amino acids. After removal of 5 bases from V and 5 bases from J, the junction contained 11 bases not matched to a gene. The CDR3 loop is CASSGSTGGLRTGELFF. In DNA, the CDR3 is TGTGCCAGCAGCGGCTCGACAGGGGGCCTAAGGACCGGGGAGCTGTTTTTT.

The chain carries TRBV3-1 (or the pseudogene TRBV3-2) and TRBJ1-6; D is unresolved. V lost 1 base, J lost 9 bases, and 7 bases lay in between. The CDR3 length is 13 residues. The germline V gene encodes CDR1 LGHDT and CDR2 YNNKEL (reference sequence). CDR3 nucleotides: TGTGCCAGCAGCCAAGCAACCGGTTCACCCCTCCACTTT. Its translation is CASSQATGSPLHF.

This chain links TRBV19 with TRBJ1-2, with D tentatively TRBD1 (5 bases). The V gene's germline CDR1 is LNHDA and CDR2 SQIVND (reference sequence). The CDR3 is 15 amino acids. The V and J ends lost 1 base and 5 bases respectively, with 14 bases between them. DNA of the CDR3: TGTGCCAGTAGTATAGGGGCAGCCCGGGGGTATGGCTACACCTTC. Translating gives CASSIGAARGYGYTF. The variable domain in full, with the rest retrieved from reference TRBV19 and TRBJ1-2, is DGGITQSPKYLFRKEGQNVTLSCEQNLNHDAMYWYRQDPGQGLRLIYYSQIVNDFQKGDIAEGYSVSREKKESFPLTVTSAQKNPTAFYLCASSIGAARGYGYTFGSGTRLTVV.

The CDR3, as DNA: TGTGCCAGCAGTGACTCCGGGACAGGGAATCAGCCCCAGCATTTT. Amino acids: CASSDSGTGNQPQHF. The genes are TRBV6-4 and TRBJ1-5; TRBD1 matches 9 bases. CDR3 length: 15 amino acids. Per germline, CDR1 MRHNA and CDR2 SNTAGT. V lost 0 bases, J lost 4 bases, and 1 base stayed unmatched.

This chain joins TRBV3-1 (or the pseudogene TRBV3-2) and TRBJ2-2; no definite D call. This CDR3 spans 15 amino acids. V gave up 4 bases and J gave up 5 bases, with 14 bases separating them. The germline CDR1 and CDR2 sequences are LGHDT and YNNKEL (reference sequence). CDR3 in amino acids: CASSRGTPRTGELFF. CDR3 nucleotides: TGTGCCAGCAGCCGTGGAACCCCGAGGACCGGGGAGCTGTTTTTT.

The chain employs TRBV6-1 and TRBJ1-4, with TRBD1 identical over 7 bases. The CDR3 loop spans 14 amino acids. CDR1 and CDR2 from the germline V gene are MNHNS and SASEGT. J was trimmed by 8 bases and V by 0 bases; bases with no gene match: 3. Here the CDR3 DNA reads TGTGCCAGCAGTGAAGCAGGGGGCCGGGAAAAACTGTTTTTT. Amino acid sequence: CASSEAGGREKLFF.

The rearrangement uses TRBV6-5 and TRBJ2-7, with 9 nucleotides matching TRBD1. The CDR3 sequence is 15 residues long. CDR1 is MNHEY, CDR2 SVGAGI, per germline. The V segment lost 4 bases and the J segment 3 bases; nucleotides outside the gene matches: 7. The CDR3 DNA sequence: TGTGCCAGCAGTTCGTCAGGGACAGGGATCTACGAGCAGTACTTC. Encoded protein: CASSSSGTGIYEQYF.

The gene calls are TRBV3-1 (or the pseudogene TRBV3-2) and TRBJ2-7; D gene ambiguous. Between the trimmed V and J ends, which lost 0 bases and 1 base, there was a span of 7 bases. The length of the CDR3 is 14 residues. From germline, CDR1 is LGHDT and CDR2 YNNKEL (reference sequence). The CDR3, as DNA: TGTGCCAGCAGCCAAGACCCAGTATCCTACGAGCAGTACTTC. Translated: CASSQDPVSYEQYF.

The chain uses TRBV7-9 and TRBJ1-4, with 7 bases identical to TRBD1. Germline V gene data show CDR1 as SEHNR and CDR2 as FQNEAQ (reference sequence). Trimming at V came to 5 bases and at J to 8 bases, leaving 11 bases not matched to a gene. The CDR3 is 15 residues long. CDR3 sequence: CASSRGGDRGEKLFF. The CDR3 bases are TGTGCCAGCAGCCGAGGCGGGGACAGAGGGGAAAAACTGTTTTTT. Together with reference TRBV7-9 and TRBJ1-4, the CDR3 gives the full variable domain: DTGVSQNPRHKITKRGQNVTFRCDPISEHNRLYWYRQTLGQGPEFLTYFQNEAQLEKSRLLSDRFSAERPKGSFSTLEIQRTEQGDSAMYLCASSRGGDRGEKLFFGSGTQLSVL.